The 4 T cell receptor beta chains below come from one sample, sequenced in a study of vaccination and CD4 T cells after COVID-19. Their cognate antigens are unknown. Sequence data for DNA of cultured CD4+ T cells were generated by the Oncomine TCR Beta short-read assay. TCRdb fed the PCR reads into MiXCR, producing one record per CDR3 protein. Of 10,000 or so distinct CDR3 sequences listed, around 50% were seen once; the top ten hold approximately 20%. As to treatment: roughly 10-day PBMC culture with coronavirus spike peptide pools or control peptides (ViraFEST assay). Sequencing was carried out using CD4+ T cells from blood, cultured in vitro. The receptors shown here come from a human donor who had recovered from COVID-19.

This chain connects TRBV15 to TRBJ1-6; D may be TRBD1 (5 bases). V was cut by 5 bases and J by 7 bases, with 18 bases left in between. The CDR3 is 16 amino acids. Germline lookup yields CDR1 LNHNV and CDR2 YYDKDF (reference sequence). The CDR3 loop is CATSPEGGTPNSPLHF. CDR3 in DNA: TGTGCCACCAGCCCCGAGGGTGGGACCCCCAATTCACCCCTCCACTTT.

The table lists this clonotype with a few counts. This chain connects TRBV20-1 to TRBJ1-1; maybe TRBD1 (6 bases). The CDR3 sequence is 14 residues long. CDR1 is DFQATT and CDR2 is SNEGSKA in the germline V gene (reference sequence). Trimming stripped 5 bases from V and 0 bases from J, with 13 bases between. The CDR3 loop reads CSAGKDSLNTEAFF. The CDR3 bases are TGCAGTGCTGGGAAGGACAGTCTGAACACTGAAGCTTTCTTT.

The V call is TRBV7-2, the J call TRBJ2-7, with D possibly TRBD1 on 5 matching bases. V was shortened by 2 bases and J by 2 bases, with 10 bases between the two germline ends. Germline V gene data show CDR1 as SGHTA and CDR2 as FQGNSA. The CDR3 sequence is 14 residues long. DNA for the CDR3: TGTGCCAGCAGCTTATGGCCGGACACCTACGAGCAGTACTTC. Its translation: CASSLWPDTYEQYF.

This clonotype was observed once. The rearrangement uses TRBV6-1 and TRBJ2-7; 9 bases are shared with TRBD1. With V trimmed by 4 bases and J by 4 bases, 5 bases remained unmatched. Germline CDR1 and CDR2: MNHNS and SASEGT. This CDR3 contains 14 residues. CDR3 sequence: CASSGGTGQYEQYF. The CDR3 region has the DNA TGTGCCAGCAGTGGGGGGACAGGGCAATACGAGCAGTACTTC.